This T cell receptor beta chain emerged from a study of early T cells in non-severe SARS-CoV-2 infection (dated by TCRdb to about 2021). Broadly, across the study: Because TCR sequencing relied on bulk RNA taken from unsorted whole blood, pairing of alpha and beta chains was not possible.

This clonotype was seen more than once but under ten times. Its binding antigen is unknown. The record has no base qualities; no much larger clone is one base away. Libraries were constructed by 5' RACE. Reads for this sample came from a NextSeq 500. Unique molecular identifiers were attached to individual cDNA molecules in the TCR library protocol so that sequencing error and PCR bias could be corrected. TCR alpha and beta chains were both sequenced, and the abundances of alpha and beta sequences in each sample were closely correlated with each other. Per the source publication's procedure: V gene, J gene and CDR3 annotation of TCR sequences was performed with Decombinator V4. TCRs were defined as expanded if a significant change between any two time points was detected under a Poisson model with p below 0.0001. TCR abundances were normalised to the total number of TCRs sequenced per sample and were expressed as counts per million. TRAV1-2 paired with TRAJ12, TRAJ20 or TRAJ33 defined MAIT TCRs, while TRAV10 paired with TRAJ18 defined iNKT TCRs. VDJdb, accessed 1 November 2021, was searched for CMV, EBV and SARS-CoV-2 annotated TCRs, with TCRs annotated for multiple antigens excluded. TCRdb reworked the public reads: Q25 trimming with fastp, MiXCR clone assembly, productive beta chains retained. One record per CDR3 amino acid sequence lists the most common genes and DNA. TCRdb's processing, not the study's, gives the V and J calls here. A total of tens of thousands of distinct CDR3 sequences appear in this sample, approximately 12% of them only once. The ten largest clones represent roughly 16% of the sample.

The CDR1 and CDR2 encoded by the germline V gene are KGHDR and SFDVKD. A distance of 6 bases separates the germline ends of V and J, which lose 3 bases and 3 bases respectively. The CDR3 holds 13 amino acids from the cysteine to the phenylalanine. Only the CDR3 part of the read is kept: 39 bases, read in frame from the first base. Overall study results and their limits: VDJdb matching was skewed toward anti-spike CD8 responses and likely underestimated virus-specific expansions, missing private and CD4 specificities.

This was a case-control study nested in a cohort of healthcare workers in London, UK, who had nasopharyngeal swab PCR tests and blood samples taken every week. Healthcare workers were recruited between 23 and 31 March 2020, during the week of the UK lockdown, and were followed weekly for up to about 16 weeks. The sequence came from an adult who was a healthcare worker with PCR-confirmed SARS-CoV-2 infection or an uninfected control (not recorded which). The donor label of this sample is uncertain. The V gene is TRBV24-1 and the J gene is TRBJ2-3; TRBD2 could be the D gene, as 5 bases match. The sample was whole blood, taken at baseline. The DNA sequence reads TGTGCCACCAGTGATGTAGCGACAGATACGCAGTATTTT. The resulting protein is CATSDVATDTQYF.